Reported below is one T cell receptor (beta chain). Profiling relied on immunoSEQ multiplex PCR, and the TCRdb table lists in-frame clones only, not all of them. The table lists roughly 38,000 clones, almost 95% of them singletons, with approximately 8.7% in the top ten. The data belong to a study of T cell changes during pregnancy in multiple sclerosis. The J segment lost 5 bases and the V segment lost 1 base, leaving 12 bases of the junction unmatched. The germline V gene has CDR1 SGHDT and CDR2 YYEEEE. This CDR3 is built from 18 residues. The chain uses TRBV5-6 and TRBJ2-1, with 10 bases fitting TRBD1. The material was CD8+ T cells from peripheral blood mononuclear cells, obtained in the third trimester of pregnancy. This receptor was obtained from a female donor with multiple sclerosis, enrolled in a pregnancy study. CDR3 nucleotide sequence: TGTGCCAGCAGCTTGATTGGGGCCGGGACAGGGGAACACAATGAGCAGTTCTTC. Its protein is CASSLIGAGTGEHNEQFF.